One sample yielded the 28 T cell receptor beta chains listed below, sequenced in a study of OX40 agonist ivuxolimab in advanced cancers. This table comes from immunoSEQ multiplex PCR, and its TCRdb copy is limited to in-frame clones, with some not included. This table has around 50,000 clones, approximately 80% appearing once. This specimen consisted of CD4+ or CD8+ T cells sorted from blood, obtained in a trial of the OX40 agonist ivuxolimab. The receptors stem from an adult with an advanced solid tumor such as melanoma, head and neck, liver or kidney cancer.

The genes are TRBV19 and TRBJ1-2, with 7 bases matching TRBD1. Trimming cost V 3 bases and J 4 bases; bases outside gene matches: 5. The CDR3 is 14 amino acids. In germline, CDR1 is LNHDA, CDR2 SQIVND (reference sequence). The CDR3, as DNA: TGTGCCAGTAGTATTTCGGCAGGGGGCTATGGCTACACCTTC. Its protein is CASSISAGGYGYTF.

The CDR3 nucleotides are TGCGCCAGCAGTCCAGACAGCTACAATGAGCAGTTCTTC. Its protein product is CASSPDSYNEQFF. V usage is TRBV10-1 and J usage is TRBJ2-1; D might be TRBD1 (5 bases). The germline V gene has CDR1 WNHNN and CDR2 SYGVQD (reference sequence). Trimming shortened V by 5 bases and J by 3 bases, and 8 bases separated the two germline ends. This CDR3 contains 13 residues.

The chain uses TRBV9 and TRBJ2-2; a possible D gene is TRBD2 (6 bases). Trimming removed 0 bases from V and 0 bases from J, with 9 bases in between. The CDR3 sequence is 16 residues long. The V gene's germline CDR1 is SGDLS and CDR2 YYNGEE. The CDR3 region has the DNA TGTGCCAGCAGCGTAGAACTAGCAGCGAACACCGGGGAGCTGTTTTTT. Its protein is CASSVELAANTGELFF. Variable domain in full (rest from reference TRBV9 and TRBJ2-2): DSGVTQTPKHLITATGQRVTLRCSPRSGDLSVYWYQQSLDQGLQFLIQYYNGEERAKGNILERFSAQQFPDLHSELNLSSLELGDSALYFCASSVELAANTGELFFGEGSRLTVL.

This chain joins TRBV11-3 and TRBJ2-4; D not certain. The CDR3 sequence is 15 residues long. With 4 bases removed from V and 0 bases from J, the gap between germline ends came to 10 bases. Germline V CDR1 and CDR2: SGHNT, YENEEA. CDR3 loop: CASSSAVLAKNIQYF. CDR3 DNA: TGTGCCAGCAGCTCGGCAGTTTTAGCCAAAAACATTCAGTACTTC.

The chain links TRBV11-3 to TRBJ1-2, with 7 nucleotides matching TRBD1. CDR1 is SGHNT and CDR2 is YENEEA in the germline V gene. The J segment lost 4 bases and the V segment lost 0 bases, leaving 5 bases of the junction unmatched. This CDR3 has 15 amino acids. CDR3: CASSLDLAGGYGYTF. DNA for the CDR3: TGTGCCAGCAGCTTAGATCTTGCAGGGGGCTATGGCTACACCTTC. Together with reference TRBV11-3 and TRBJ1-2, the CDR3 gives the full variable domain: EAGVVQSPRYKIIEKKQPVAFWCNPISGHNTLYWYLQNLGQGPELLIRYENEEAVDDSQLPKDRFSAERLKGVDSTLKIQPAELGDSAVYLCASSLDLAGGYGYTFGSGTRLTVV.

The gene calls are TRBV5-6 and TRBJ2-7; no definite D call. The ends were cut back, 0 bases at V and 4 bases at J, with 8 bases in the middle. The germline gives CDR1 SGHDT, CDR2 YYEEEE. The length of the CDR3 is 13 residues. The CDR3 sequence: CASSLAPDYEQYF. CDR3 sequence (DNA): TGTGCCAGCAGCTTGGCCCCAGATTACGAGCAGTACTTC.

The chain combines TRBV9 with TRBJ2-3, with 9 nucleotides matching TRBD1. V shed 3 bases, J shed 5 bases, and the junction held 4 bases outside the gene matches. Looked up from germline, CDR1 is SGDLS and CDR2 is YYNGEE. The CDR3 loop spans 14 amino acids. The CDR3 here is CASSDTGGQDTQYF. The CDR3 bases are TGTGCCAGCAGCGATACAGGGGGCCAAGATACGCAGTATTTT.

This chain joins TRBV5-3 and TRBJ1-2; 11 bases match TRBD1. TRBV5-3 is classed as an ORF, of uncertain function. The CDR3 has 15 amino acids. J gave up 4 bases and V 8 bases, and 10 bases lay outside the gene matches. CDR3 amino acids: CASSARTGGIYGYTF. The CDR3 region has the DNA TGTGCCAGCAGCGCCCGGACAGGGGGCATCTATGGCTACACCTTC.

The chain combines TRBV7-2 with TRBJ1-1, with D perhaps TRBD1 (5 bases). The CDR3 has 15 residues. The germline CDR1 and CDR2 sequences are SGHTA and FQGNSA. Trimming stripped 1 base from V and 1 base from J, with 10 bases between. The CDR3 DNA reads as TGTGCCAGCAGCTTAGGTGGGGCTTCGAACACTGAAGCTTTCTTT. It codes for CASSLGGASNTEAFF.

The chain joins TRBV29-1 to TRBJ2-4, with TRBD1 matching 9 bases. Germline V lookup: CDR1 SQVTM, CDR2 ANQGSEA. V trimming: 7 bases; J trimming: 3 bases; junction bases outside the gene matches: 7. This CDR3 contains 14 residues. The CDR3 here is CSAGQGRDKNIQYF. CDR3 DNA: TGCAGCGCGGGACAGGGTCGGGACAAAAACATTCAGTACTTC.

The chain links TRBV2 to TRBJ2-5; maybe TRBD1 (6 bases). Looked up from germline, CDR1 is SNHLY and CDR2 is FYNNEI. This CDR3 spans 14 amino acids. The germline V and J ends were trimmed by 3 bases and 5 bases, with 13 bases remaining between them. CDR3 loop: CASSEQGRLETQYF. In DNA, the CDR3 is TGTGCCAGCAGTGAGCAGGGGCGATTGGAGACCCAGTACTTC.

The chain uses TRBV7-2 and TRBJ1-1; D is undetermined. V lost 7 bases and J lost 0, with 9 bases in between. The CDR3 contains 13 residues. Per germline, CDR1 SGHTA and CDR2 FQGNSA. The CDR3 DNA is TGTGCCAGCACGCTTAGTGTGAACACTGAAGCTTTCTTT. It yields the protein CASTLSVNTEAFF. The whole variable domain, filled in from reference TRBV7-2 and TRBJ1-1, reads GAGVSQSPSNKVTEKGKDVELRCDPISGHTALYWYRQSLGQGLEFLIYFQGNSAPDKSGLPSDRFSAERTGGSVSTLTIQRTQQEDSAVYLCASTLSVNTEAFFGQGTRLTVV.

V usage is TRBV5-8 and J usage is TRBJ2-3; 11 bases fit TRBD2. V lost 3 bases and J lost 2; bases outside the gene matches: 2. From germline, CDR1 is SGHTS and CDR2 YDEGEE. This CDR3 comprises 15 residues. The CDR3 region has the DNA TGTGCCAGCAGCTCTAGCGGGGGGCTCACAGATACGCAGTATTTT. It translates to CASSSSGGLTDTQYF.

The chain uses TRBV18 and TRBJ2-3; 13 bases are a match to TRBD2. V lost 1 base to trimming and J lost 4 bases; unmatched junction nucleotides: 14. Germline lookup yields CDR1 KGHSH and CDR2 LQKENI. The CDR3 extends over 20 amino acids. CDR3 coding DNA: TGTGCCAGCTCACCACTGGGACTAGCGGGGACGGGGCCTAACCCAGATACGCAGTATTTT. Its translation: CASSPLGLAGTGPNPDTQYF.

The rearrangement links TRBV7-8 to TRBJ2-6; 10 nucleotides agree with TRBD1. The CDR3 contains 16 residues. With V trimmed by 7 bases and J by 0 bases, 3 bases remained unmatched. CDR1 is SGHVS and CDR2 is FQNEAQ in the germline V gene. Here the CDR3 DNA reads TGTGCCAGCACTGACAGGGGGCCCTCTGGGGCCAACGTCCTGACTTTC. It is translated as CASTDRGPSGANVLTF.

This clone has a single count. J is TRBJ2-5 and V is TRBV28; D may match TRBD1 or TRBD2 (6 bases each). Germline V gene sequence: CDR1 MDHEN, CDR2 SYDVKM. CDR3 size: 14 residues. V lost 3 bases and J 5 bases, leaving 13 bases between the germline ends. CDR3 loop: CASSFLGGSETQYF. CDR3 DNA: TGTGCCAGCAGTTTTTTAGGGGGGAGTGAGACCCAGTACTTC.

The chain is built from TRBV11-2 and TRBJ2-1; TRBD2 agrees at 12 bases. Germline values: CDR1 SGHAT, CDR2 FQNNGV. The CDR3 loop spans 15 amino acids. With 4 bases clipped from V and 7 bases from J, the junction kept 5 bases outside the gene matches. The CDR3 nucleotides are TGTGCCAGCAGCTCCTCTAGCGGGGGGGCGAATGAGCAGTTCTTC. Its translation: CASSSSSGGANEQFF.

V and J are TRBV6-6 and TRBJ1-1, with D tentatively TRBD1 (5 bases). CDR3 length: 13 residues. Between the trimmed V and J ends, which lost 6 bases and 9 bases, there was a span of 17 bases. CDR1 is MNHNY, CDR2 SVGAGI, per germline (reference sequence). In DNA form, the CDR3 reads TGTGCCAGCAGCAAAGAACGGTGGGGACAAGCTTTCTTT. Translating gives CASSKERWGQAFF.

The chain joins TRBV19 to TRBJ2-6, with TRBD1 matching over 9 bases. Germline-derived CDR1 and CDR2 are LNHDA and SQIVND (reference sequence). The CDR3 consists of 17 residues. Losses at the gene ends were 4 bases for V and 4 bases for J; bases not matched to a gene: 8. The CDR3 DNA reads TGTGCCAGTAGTAGCTCACAGGGGGCTGGCGGGGCCAACGTCCTGACTTTC. Translating gives CASSSSQGAGGANVLTF.

V is TRBV27 and J is TRBJ2-2; 10 bases agree with TRBD2. In germline, CDR1 is MNHEY, CDR2 SMNVEV (reference sequence). Losses at the gene ends were 5 bases for V and 9 bases for J; bases not matched to a gene: 6. This CDR3 region has 14 residues. The CDR3 DNA follows: TGTGCCAGCAGTCGCAGCGGGGGGGCCCGGGAGCTGTTTTTT. This codes for CASSRSGGARELFF.

This chain joins TRBV5-6 and TRBJ2-7; TRBD1 matches at 10 bases. V lost 4 bases to trimming and J lost 2 bases; unmatched junction nucleotides: 6. The germline gives CDR1 SGHDT, CDR2 YYEEEE. The CDR3 runs to 15 residues. The CDR3 nucleotides read TGTGCCAGCAGCCGATCCGGGACAGGGGCCTACGAGCAGTACTTC. Its translation is CASSRSGTGAYEQYF.

The chain recombines TRBV6-1 with TRBJ2-5, with D perhaps TRBD1 (5 bases). The CDR3 covers 17 residues. Trimming stripped 1 base from V and 1 base from J, with 16 bases between. CDR1 MNHNS and CDR2 SASEGT come from the germline V gene. The CDR3 coding sequence is TGTGCCAGCAGTGAAGGGGGTTGGAGACAGCTCCAAGAGACCCAGTACTTC. This translates into CASSEGGWRQLQETQYF.

V and J are TRBV5-1 and TRBJ1-1; the D gene is possibly TRBD1 (6 bases). The V gene lost 4 bases and the J gene lost 0 bases, with 10 bases spanning the gap. This CDR3 spans 14 amino acids. Per the germline V gene, CDR1 is SGHRS and CDR2 is YFSETQ. The DNA for the CDR3 is TGCGCCAGCAGCAAAGGACAGATGAACACTGAAGCTTTCTTT. Translating it yields CASSKGQMNTEAFF.

The rearrangement links TRBV4-2 to TRBJ2-5; D unclear. The length of the CDR3 is 13 residues. The germline gives CDR1 LGHNA, CDR2 YNFKEQ. V lost 4 bases and J 10 bases, leaving 16 bases between the germline ends. In nucleotides, the CDR3 is TGTGCCAGCAGCCTCGGGCCCGAAGACGGCCAGTACTTC. Protein product: CASSLGPEDGQYF.

The chain couples TRBV2 to TRBJ2-3; D uncertain. Trimming left V 8 bases short and J 2 bases short, with 11 bases between. The CDR3 contains 13 residues. Looked up from germline, CDR1 is SNHLY and CDR2 is FYNNEI. DNA of the CDR3: TGTGCCAGCGTTCCCCCTTTCACAGATACGCAGTATTTT. It encodes CASVPPFTDTQYF.

The sample holds a few counts of this clone. The CDR3 is CAEAQINSPLHF. The CDR3 bases are TGTGCTGAGGCGCAGATTAATTCACCCCTCCACTTT. The J gene is TRBJ1-6, the V gene TRBV28; D gene unclear. Germline assignment: CDR1 MDHEN and CDR2 SYDVKM. This CDR3 contains 12 residues. Looking up the rest from reference TRBV28 and TRBJ1-6 gives the full variable domain: DVKVTQSSRYLVKRTGEKVFLECVQDMDHENMFWYRQDPGLGLRLIYFSYDVKMKEKGDIPEGYSVSREKKERFSLILESASTNQTSMYLCAEAQINSPLHFGNGTRLTVT.

The chain carries TRBV7-8 and TRBJ2-3; 7 bases align to TRBD1. CDR1 SGHVS and CDR2 FQNEAQ come from the germline V gene. V lost 0 bases and J lost 1; bases outside the gene matches: 4. CDR3 length: 16 amino acids. In nucleotides, the CDR3 is TGTGCCAGCAGCTTAGCGACAGGGTTTCGCACAGATACGCAGTATTTT. It codes for CASSLATGFRTDTQYF. The full variable domain, completed using reference TRBV7-8 and TRBJ2-3, is GAGVSQSPRYKVAKRGQDVALRCDPISGHVSLFWYQQALGQGPEFLTYFQNEAQLDKSGLPSDRFFAERPEGSVSTLKIQRTQQEDSAVYLCASSLATGFRTDTQYFGPGTRLTVL.

This sequence joins TRBV5-1 and TRBJ1-1, with D possibly TRBD1 on 6 matching bases. The CDR3 covers 17 residues. The germline V gene has CDR1 SGHRS and CDR2 YFSETQ. Trimming left V 0 bases short and J 1 base short, with 16 bases between. DNA for the CDR3: TGCGCCAGCAGCTTGGGCAGGGGTCCGGCGACGAACACTGAAGCTTTCTTT. Its translation: CASSLGRGPATNTEAFF.